This T cell receptor beta chain came from a study of cytomegalovirus exposure and HLA in healthy donors. Whole-study findings and limits: Earlier analysis looked at TCR beta V segments, and most were productive about 87% or about 30% of the time. In a later analysis, HLA-C alleles had the fewest associated TCRs, DRB1 alleles the most.

Only a few counts were recorded for this clone. No antigen is known for it. The PCR ran on 60 Vbeta and 13 Jbeta primers. Sequencing used immunoSEQ multiplex PCR; TCRdb keeps in-frame clones, though not all of them. This sample has 25,000 to 35,000 clones, with 35% to 55% found just once. Unmatched junction bases numbered 2, after V lost 3 bases and J lost 3 bases. This CDR3 contains 14 residues. The germline gives CDR1 SGHVS, CDR2 FQNEAQ. This TCR came from a woman aged 45-65 years in good health and CMV-seronegative. This rearrangement joins TRBV7-8 to TRBJ1-2; TRBD1 agrees at 9 bases. Sequenced input: PBMCs. The CDR3 DNA is TGTGCCAGCAGCTTCCGGGACAGGGACTATGGCTACACCTTC. Its translation is CASSFRDRDYGYTF.